These 20 T cell receptor beta chains were all obtained from the same sample, sequenced in a study of blood T cell repertoires in COVID-19. Method: immunoSEQ multiplex PCR; TCRdb's copy keeps in-frame clones and lacks some. Of about 68,000 clones in the sample, around 86% are singletons; the top ten hold roughly 8.7%. The sequenced sample was peripheral blood. The receptors stem from a man younger than 40 with acute or convalescent COVID-19.

The genes are TRBV30 and TRBJ2-3; tentative D call: TRBD1 (6 bases). Trimming stripped 4 bases from V and 0 bases from J, with 8 bases between. CDR3 length: 13 amino acids. The V gene's germline CDR1 is GTSNPN and CDR2 SVGIG (reference sequence). The CDR3 protein is CAWTTGSTDTQYF. CDR3 bases: TGTGCCTGGACCACAGGGAGCACAGATACGCAGTATTTT.

This clone occurred once. V usage is TRBV11-2 and J usage is TRBJ2-3, with D tentatively TRBD2 (5 bases). This CDR3 region has 15 residues. Germline V gene sequence: CDR1 SGHAT, CDR2 FQNNGV. Trimming pared 2 bases from V and 1 base from J, leaving 10 bases between. CDR3 bases: TGTGCCAGCAGCTTATTTTTGGAGGGCACAGATACGCAGTATTTT. Translating it yields CASSLFLEGTDTQYF.

V and J are TRBV6-1 and TRBJ2-7; 10 bases align to TRBD1. J lost 6 bases, V lost 3 bases, and 8 bases had no gene match. Germline V gives CDR1 MNHNS, CDR2 SASEGT. The CDR3 covers 15 residues. CDR3 in DNA: TGTGCCAGCAGTGAGCGGGACAGGGGCTTCGTCGAGCAGTACTTC. Encoded protein: CASSERDRGFVEQYF.

This chain joins TRBV28 and TRBJ2-5; D not resolved. V was pared by 6 bases and J by 5 bases, with 13 bases between. The CDR3 has 13 amino acids. Germline CDR1 and CDR2: MDHEN and SYDVKM. The CDR3 region has the DNA TGTGCCAGCAGCGTTAGGAGCCCGGAGACCCAGTACTTC. This encodes CASSVRSPETQYF. Looking up the rest from reference TRBV28 and TRBJ2-5 gives the full variable domain: DVKVTQSSRYLVKRTGEKVFLECVQDMDHENMFWYRQDPGLGLRLIYFSYDVKMKEKGDIPEGYSVSREKKERFSLILESASTNQTSMYLCASSVRSPETQYFGPGTRLLVL.

This clone has only one observation. The chain combines TRBV7-9 with TRBJ2-2; D possibly corresponds to TRBD2 (5 bases). V dropped 4 bases and J dropped 9 bases, with 12 bases sitting between them. The CDR3 consists of 13 residues. Germline assignment: CDR1 SEHNR and CDR2 FQNEAQ (reference sequence). CDR3 sequence reads: CASSSPPGRELFF. The CDR3 nucleotides read TGTGCCAGCAGCTCCCCCCCCGGGAGGGAGCTGTTTTTT.

Only a few counts were recorded for this clone. This rearrangement joins TRBV3-1 (or the pseudogene TRBV3-2) to TRBJ1-4; no definite D call. This CDR3 region has 14 residues. The V end lost 4 bases, the J end lost 3 bases, and 9 bases lay between the germline ends. Germline CDR1 reads LGHDT; CDR2 reads YNNKEL (reference sequence). The CDR3 sequence is CASSLQIANEKLFF. The CDR3 DNA reads as TGTGCCAGCAGCCTACAGATTGCTAATGAAAAACTGTTTTTT.

This clone was seen once. This rearrangement joins TRBV6-2 or TRBV6-3 to TRBJ2-2, with D tentatively TRBD2 (5 bases). V was cut by 2 bases and J by 7 bases, with 8 bases left in between. The CDR3 has 13 amino acids. Germline CDR1 reads MNHEY; CDR2 reads SVGEGT. The CDR3 sequence is CASSYRGVGELFF. The CDR3 DNA reads as TGTGCCAGCAGTTACCGGGGAGTCGGGGAGCTGTTTTTT.

The CDR3 nucleotides are TGTGCCAGTAGTATTATTGGTTGGGCTTCTAAGGACGAGCAGTACTTC. This gives the protein CASSIIGWASKDEQYF. V and J are TRBV19 and TRBJ2-7, with unresolved D. Germline V gene sequence: CDR1 LNHDA, CDR2 SQIVND (reference sequence). V was clipped by 3 bases and J by 5 bases, with 20 bases between them. This CDR3 spans 16 amino acids.

This clone was counted a few times. This chain joins TRBV2 and TRBJ1-4; D gene ambiguous. The CDR3 contains 11 residues. Trimming stripped 8 bases from V and 3 bases from J, with 4 bases between. Germline lookup yields CDR1 SNHLY and CDR2 FYNNEI. DNA for the CDR3: TGTGCCAGCGAGTCTAATGAAAAACTGTTTTTT. Protein product: CASESNEKLFF. Filled out from reference TRBV2 and TRBJ1-4, the complete variable domain reads EPEVTQTPSHQVTQMGQEVILRCVPISNHLYFYWYRQILGQKVEFLVSFYNNEISEKSEIFDDQFSVERPDGSNFTLKIRSTKLEDSAMYFCASESNEKLFFGSGTQLSVL.

V gene TRBV28 combines with J gene TRBJ2-3; D call uncertain. Deletions cut 8 bases from V and 2 bases from J, with 8 bases between. Germline V gene data show CDR1 as MDHEN and CDR2 as SYDVKM. The length of the CDR3 is 12 residues. For the CDR3, the DNA is TGTGCCAGCGGCACCGTCACAGATACGCAGTATTTT. Translated: CASGTVTDTQYF. The full variable domain, completed using reference TRBV28 and TRBJ2-3, is DVKVTQSSRYLVKRTGEKVFLECVQDMDHENMFWYRQDPGLGLRLIYFSYDVKMKEKGDIPEGYSVSREKKERFSLILESASTNQTSMYLCASGTVTDTQYFGPGTRLTVL.

This chain joins TRBV11-2 and TRBJ2-5; TRBD2 agrees at 7 bases. The V and J ends lost 2 bases and 5 bases, in that order; junction bases with no gene match: 5. Germline V gives CDR1 SGHAT, CDR2 FQNNGV. The CDR3 has 14 amino acids. CDR3 amino acids: CASSLTGRAETQYF. In DNA, the CDR3 is TGTGCCAGCAGCTTAACGGGGAGGGCGGAGACCCAGTACTTC.

The chain couples TRBV28 to TRBJ2-3; D call uncertain. Trimming removed 2 bases at V and 2 bases at J, with 2 bases between. Germline V gene sequence: CDR1 MDHEN, CDR2 SYDVKM. The CDR3 runs to 12 residues. The CDR3 coding sequence is TGTGCCAGCAGTTTACTCACAGATACGCAGTATTTT. This translates into CASSLLTDTQYF.

The rearrangement joins TRBV27 to TRBJ2-1, with TRBD2 matching over 7 bases. The CDR3 loop spans 17 amino acids. Unmatched junction bases numbered 15, after V lost 6 bases and J lost 4 bases. Germline lookup yields CDR1 MNHEY and CDR2 SMNVEV (reference sequence). The CDR3 loop is CASSFVAWASGYNEQFF. The DNA for the CDR3 is TGTGCCAGCAGCTTCGTAGCGTGGGCTAGCGGATACAATGAGCAGTTCTTC.

This chain connects TRBV25-1 to TRBJ1-1; 8 bases are shared with TRBD1. CDR1 is MGHDK, CDR2 SYGVNS, per germline. The CDR3 sequence is 15 residues long. The ends lost 3 bases at V and 1 base at J; junction bases unmatched: 4. CDR3 bases: TGTGCCAGCAGTGATCAGGGGGCGGCGAACACTGAAGCTTTCTTT. It yields the protein CASSDQGAANTEAFF. Looking up the rest from reference TRBV25-1 and TRBJ1-1 gives the full variable domain: EADIYQTPRYLVIGTGKKITLECSQTMGHDKMYWYQQDPGMELHLIHYSYGVNSTEKGDLSSESTVSRIRTEHFPLTLESARPSHTSQYLCASSDQGAANTEAFFGQGTRLTVV.

The V and J genes are TRBV6-5 and TRBJ2-7; 7 bases agree with TRBD2. From germline, CDR1 is MNHEY and CDR2 SVGAGI. V dropped 10 bases and J dropped 6; count of bases not matched to a gene: 18. The CDR3 consists of 15 residues. The CDR3 DNA reads TGTGCCATCCTTAACGGGGGAGGGCCCTCTGGCGAGCAGTACTTC. It codes for CAILNGGGPSGEQYF.

J is TRBJ2-3 and V is TRBV10-2; 12 nucleotides match TRBD2. V lost 5 bases, J lost 2 bases, and 2 bases stayed unmatched. This CDR3 region has 15 residues. The germline V gene has CDR1 WSHSY and CDR2 SAAADI. CDR3 DNA: TGCGCCAGCAGTAGGACTAGCGGGAACACAGATACGCAGTATTTT. It codes for CASSRTSGNTDTQYF.

The chain employs TRBV7-2 and TRBJ2-7; TRBD1 is a possible D gene (5 bases). This CDR3 contains 15 residues. V dropped 2 bases and J dropped 5 bases, with 16 bases sitting between them. The germline V gene has CDR1 SGHTA and CDR2 FQGNSA. The CDR3 coding sequence is TGTGCCAGCAGCTTACGCAGGGCCCCCCTTAACGAGCAGTACTTC. Amino acids: CASSLRRAPLNEQYF.

J is TRBJ2-1 and V is TRBV4-3; 8 bases line up with TRBD1. Trimming removed 0 bases from V and 5 bases from J; junction bases left unmatched: 6. The germline gives CDR1 LGHNA, CDR2 YSLEER. The CDR3 length is 16 residues. CDR3: CASSQDQGAIDNEQFF. CDR3 bases: TGCGCCAGCAGCCAAGATCAGGGGGCCATCGACAATGAGCAGTTCTTC.

The CDR3 bases are TGTGCCAGCAGTTCACGGGCGGGAGGGCAGTACTTC. Translated, it gives CASSSRAGGQYF. This chain connects TRBV6-5 to TRBJ2-7; TRBD2 matches 8 bases. Germline V gene data show CDR1 as MNHEY and CDR2 as SVGAGI. This CDR3 comprises 12 residues. The ends lost 4 bases at V and 9 bases at J; junction bases unmatched: 5.

This clone was seen once. The gene calls are TRBV2 and TRBJ1-4; D is ambiguous. CDR3 length: 13 amino acids. The germline V and J ends were trimmed by 6 bases and 8 bases, with 13 bases remaining between them. Germline V gene data show CDR1 as SNHLY and CDR2 as FYNNEI. CDR3 sequence (DNA): TGTGCCAGCAGAGTCCGGGTAGAAGAAAAACTGTTTTTT. Translated: CASRVRVEEKLFF.